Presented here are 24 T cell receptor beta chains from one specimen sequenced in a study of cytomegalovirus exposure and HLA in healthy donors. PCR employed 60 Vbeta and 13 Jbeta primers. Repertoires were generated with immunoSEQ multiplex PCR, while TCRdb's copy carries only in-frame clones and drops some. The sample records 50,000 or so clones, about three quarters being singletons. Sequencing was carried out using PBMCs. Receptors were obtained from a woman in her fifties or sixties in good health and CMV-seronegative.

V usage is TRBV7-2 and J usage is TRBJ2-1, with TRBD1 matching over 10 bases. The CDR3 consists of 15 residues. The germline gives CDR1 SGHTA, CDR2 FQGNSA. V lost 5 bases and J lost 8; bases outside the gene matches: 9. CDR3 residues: CASSPERTGGDEQFF. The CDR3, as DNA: TGTGCCAGCAGCCCCGAACGGACAGGGGGGGATGAGCAGTTCTTC.

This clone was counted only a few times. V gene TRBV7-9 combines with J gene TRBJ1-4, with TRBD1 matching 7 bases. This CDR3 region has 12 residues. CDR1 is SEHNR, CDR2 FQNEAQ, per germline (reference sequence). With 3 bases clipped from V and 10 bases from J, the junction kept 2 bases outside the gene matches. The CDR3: CASSFQGGKLFF. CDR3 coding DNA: TGTGCCAGCAGCTTCCAGGGGGGAAAACTGTTTTTT.

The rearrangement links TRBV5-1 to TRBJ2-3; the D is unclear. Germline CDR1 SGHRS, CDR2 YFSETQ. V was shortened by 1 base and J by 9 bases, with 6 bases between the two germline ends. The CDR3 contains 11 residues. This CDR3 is CASSLPGTQYF. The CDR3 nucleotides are TGCGCCAGCAGCTTGCCAGGCACGCAGTATTTT.

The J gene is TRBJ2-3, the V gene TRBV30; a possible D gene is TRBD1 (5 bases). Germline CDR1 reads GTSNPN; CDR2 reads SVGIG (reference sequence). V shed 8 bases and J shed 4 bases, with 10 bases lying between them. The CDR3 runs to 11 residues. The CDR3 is CAIEGADTQYF. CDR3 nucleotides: TGTGCCATAGAAGGGGCAGATACGCAGTATTTT.

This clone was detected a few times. The CDR3 nucleotides are TGCGCCAGCAGCCAAGATCGCGCCATTTGGACTGAAGCTTTCTTT. This codes for CASSQDRAIWTEAFF. This chain joins TRBV4-3 and TRBJ1-1; the D is unclear. Germline CDR1 and CDR2: LGHNA and YSLEER. The CDR3 spans 15 residues. V was trimmed by 0 bases and J by 5 bases, leaving 13 bases between them.

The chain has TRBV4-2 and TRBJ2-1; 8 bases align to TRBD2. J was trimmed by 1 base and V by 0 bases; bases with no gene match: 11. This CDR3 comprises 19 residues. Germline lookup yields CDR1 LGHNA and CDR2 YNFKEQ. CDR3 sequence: CASSQDRGWERGSYNEQFF. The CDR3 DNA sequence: TGTGCCAGCAGCCAAGATAGGGGGTGGGAGCGGGGGTCCTACAATGAGCAGTTCTTC.

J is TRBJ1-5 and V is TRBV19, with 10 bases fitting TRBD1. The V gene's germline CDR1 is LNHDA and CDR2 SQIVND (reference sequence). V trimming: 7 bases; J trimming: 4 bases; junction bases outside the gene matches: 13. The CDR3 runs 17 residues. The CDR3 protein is CASTPWTGGSRNQPQHF. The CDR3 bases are TGTGCCAGTACCCCGTGGACAGGGGGTAGTCGGAATCAGCCCCAGCATTTT. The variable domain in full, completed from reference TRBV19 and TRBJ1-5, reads DGGITQSPKYLFRKEGQNVTLSCEQNLNHDAMYWYRQDPGQGLRLIYYSQIVNDFQKGDIAEGYSVSREKKESFPLTVTSAQKNPTAFYLCASTPWTGGSRNQPQHFGDGTRLSIL.

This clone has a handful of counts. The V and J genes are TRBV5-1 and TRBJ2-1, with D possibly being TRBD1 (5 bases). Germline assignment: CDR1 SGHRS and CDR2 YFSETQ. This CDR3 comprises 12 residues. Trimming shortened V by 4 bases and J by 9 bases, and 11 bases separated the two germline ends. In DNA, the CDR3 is TGCGCCAGCAGCCTCAGACAGAGTGAGCAGTTCTTC. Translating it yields CASSLRQSEQFF.

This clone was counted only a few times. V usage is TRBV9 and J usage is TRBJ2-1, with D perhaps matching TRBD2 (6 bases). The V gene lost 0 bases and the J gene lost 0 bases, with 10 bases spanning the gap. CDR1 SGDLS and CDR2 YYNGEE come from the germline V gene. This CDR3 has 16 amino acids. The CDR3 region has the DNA TGTGCCAGCAGCGTAGATCAGGGAGGCTCCTACAATGAGCAGTTCTTC. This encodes CASSVDQGGSYNEQFF.

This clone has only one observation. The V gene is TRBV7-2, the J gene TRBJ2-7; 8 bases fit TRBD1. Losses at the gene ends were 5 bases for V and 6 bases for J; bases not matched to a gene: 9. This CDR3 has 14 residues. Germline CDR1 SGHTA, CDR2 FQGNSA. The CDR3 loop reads CASSQGQAFLEQYF. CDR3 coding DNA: TGTGCCAGCAGCCAGGGACAGGCTTTTCTCGAGCAGTACTTC.

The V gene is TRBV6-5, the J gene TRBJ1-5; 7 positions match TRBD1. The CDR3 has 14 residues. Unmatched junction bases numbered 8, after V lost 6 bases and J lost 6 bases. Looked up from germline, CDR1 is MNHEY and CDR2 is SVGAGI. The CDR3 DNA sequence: TGTGCCAGCAGCCGGACAGGAGGTATTCAGCCCCAGCATTTT. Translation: CASSRTGGIQPQHF.

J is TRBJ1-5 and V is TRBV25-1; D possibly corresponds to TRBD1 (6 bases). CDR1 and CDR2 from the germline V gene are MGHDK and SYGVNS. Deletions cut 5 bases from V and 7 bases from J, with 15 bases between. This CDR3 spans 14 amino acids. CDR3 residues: CASSPSGGLQPQHF. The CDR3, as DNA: TGTGCCAGCAGTCCCTCGGGGGGCTTGCAGCCCCAGCATTTT.

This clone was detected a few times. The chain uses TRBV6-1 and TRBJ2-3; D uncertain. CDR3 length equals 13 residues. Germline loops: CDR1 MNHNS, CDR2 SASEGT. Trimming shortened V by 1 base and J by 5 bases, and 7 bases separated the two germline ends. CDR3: CASSEGERDTQYF. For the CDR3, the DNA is TGTGCCAGCAGTGAAGGTGAGCGAGATACGCAGTATTTT.

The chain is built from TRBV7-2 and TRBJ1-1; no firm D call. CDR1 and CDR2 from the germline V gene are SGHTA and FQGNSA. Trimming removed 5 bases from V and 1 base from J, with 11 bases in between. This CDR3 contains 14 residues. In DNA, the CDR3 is TGTGCCAGCAGCCATTTTGAGGGGAACACTGAAGCTTTCTTT. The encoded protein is CASSHFEGNTEAFF.

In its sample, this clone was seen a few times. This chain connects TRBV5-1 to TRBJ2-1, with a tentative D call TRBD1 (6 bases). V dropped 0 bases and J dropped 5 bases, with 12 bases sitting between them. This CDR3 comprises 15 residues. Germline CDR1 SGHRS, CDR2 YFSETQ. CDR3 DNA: TGCGCCAGCAGCTTGGTTCCAGGGGCCAACAATGAGCAGTTCTTC. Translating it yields CASSLVPGANNEQFF.

Written as DNA, the CDR3 is TGCGCCAGCAGCCACCTAGGACTAGCGGGAGAGGGCGAGCAGTACTTC. This translates into CASSHLGLAGEGEQYF. The J gene is TRBJ2-7, the V gene TRBV4-1; 13 bases align to TRBD2. Germline V gives CDR1 MGHRA, CDR2 YSYEKL. J was trimmed by 6 bases and V by 3 bases; bases with no gene match: 8. CDR3 length: 16 residues.

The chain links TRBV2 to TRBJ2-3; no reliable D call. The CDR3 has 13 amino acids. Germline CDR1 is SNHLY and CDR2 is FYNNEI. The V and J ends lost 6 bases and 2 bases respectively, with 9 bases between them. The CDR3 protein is CASSEPNTDTQYF. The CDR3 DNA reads TGTGCCAGCAGCGAGCCTAACACAGATACGCAGTATTTT.

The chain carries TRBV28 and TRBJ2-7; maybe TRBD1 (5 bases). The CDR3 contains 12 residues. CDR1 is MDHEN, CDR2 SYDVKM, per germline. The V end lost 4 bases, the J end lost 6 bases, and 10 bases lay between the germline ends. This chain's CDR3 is CASSSQGLEQYF. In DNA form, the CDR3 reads TGTGCCAGCAGTTCCCAGGGTCTCGAGCAGTACTTC.

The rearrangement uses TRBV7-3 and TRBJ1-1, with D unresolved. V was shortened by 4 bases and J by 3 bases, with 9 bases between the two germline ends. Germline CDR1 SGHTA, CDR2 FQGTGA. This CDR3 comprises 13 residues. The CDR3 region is CASSSQPDTEAFF. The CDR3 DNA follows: TGTGCCAGCAGCTCACAGCCAGACACTGAAGCTTTCTTT.

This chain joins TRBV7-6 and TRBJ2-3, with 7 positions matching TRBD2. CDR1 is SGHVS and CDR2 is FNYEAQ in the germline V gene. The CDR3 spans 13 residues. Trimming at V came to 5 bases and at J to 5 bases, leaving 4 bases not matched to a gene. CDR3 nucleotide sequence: TGTGCCAGCAGCCCTCTAGCGGTAGATACGCAGTATTTT. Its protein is CASSPLAVDTQYF.

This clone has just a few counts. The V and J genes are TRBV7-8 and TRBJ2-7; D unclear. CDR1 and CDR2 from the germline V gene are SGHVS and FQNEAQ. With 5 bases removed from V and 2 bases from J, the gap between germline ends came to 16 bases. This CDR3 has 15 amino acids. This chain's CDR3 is CASSLRLELTYEQYF. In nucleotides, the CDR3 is TGTGCCAGCAGCCTAAGACTGGAACTTACCTACGAGCAGTACTTC.

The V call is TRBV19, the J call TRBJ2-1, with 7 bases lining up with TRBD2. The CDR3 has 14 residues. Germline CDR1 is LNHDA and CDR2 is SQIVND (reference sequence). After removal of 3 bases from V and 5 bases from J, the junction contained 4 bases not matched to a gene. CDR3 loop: CASSMWRENNEQFF. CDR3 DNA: TGTGCCAGTAGTATGTGGCGGGAGAACAATGAGCAGTTCTTC.

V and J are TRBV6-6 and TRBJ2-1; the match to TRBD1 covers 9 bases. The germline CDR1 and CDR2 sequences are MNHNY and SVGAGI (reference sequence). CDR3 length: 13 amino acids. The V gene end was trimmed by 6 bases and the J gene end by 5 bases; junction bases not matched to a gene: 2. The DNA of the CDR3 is TGTGCCAGCAGCCGGGACAGGGACAATGAGCAGTTCTTC. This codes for CASSRDRDNEQFF.

The CDR3 sequence is CASSRGGALYNEQFF. DNA for the CDR3: TGCGCCAGCAGCCGCGGGGGAGCGTTATACAATGAGCAGTTCTTC. This rearrangement joins TRBV5-1 to TRBJ2-1; 7 bases line up with TRBD2. There are 15 residues in the CDR3. Germline values: CDR1 SGHRS, CDR2 YFSETQ. The J segment lost 4 bases and the V segment lost 4 bases, leaving 8 bases of the junction unmatched.